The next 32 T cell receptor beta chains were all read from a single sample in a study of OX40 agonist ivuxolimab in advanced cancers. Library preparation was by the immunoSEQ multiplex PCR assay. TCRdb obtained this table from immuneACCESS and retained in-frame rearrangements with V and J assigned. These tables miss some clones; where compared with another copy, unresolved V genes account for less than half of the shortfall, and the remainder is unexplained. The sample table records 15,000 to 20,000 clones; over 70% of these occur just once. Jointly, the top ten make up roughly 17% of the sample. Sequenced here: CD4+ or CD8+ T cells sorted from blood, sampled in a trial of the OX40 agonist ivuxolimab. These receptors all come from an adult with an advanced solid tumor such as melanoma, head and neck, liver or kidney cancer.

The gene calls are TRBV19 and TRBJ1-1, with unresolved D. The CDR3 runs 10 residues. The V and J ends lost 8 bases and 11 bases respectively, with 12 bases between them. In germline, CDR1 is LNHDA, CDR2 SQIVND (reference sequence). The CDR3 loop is CASGRLEAFF. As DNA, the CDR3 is TGTGCCAGTGGACGGTTGGAGGCTTTCTTT. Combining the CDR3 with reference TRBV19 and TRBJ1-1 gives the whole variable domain DGGITQSPKYLFRKEGQNVTLSCEQNLNHDAMYWYRQDPGQGLRLIYYSQIVNDFQKGDIAEGYSVSREKKESFPLTVTSAQKNPTAFYLCASGRLEAFFGQGTRLTVV.

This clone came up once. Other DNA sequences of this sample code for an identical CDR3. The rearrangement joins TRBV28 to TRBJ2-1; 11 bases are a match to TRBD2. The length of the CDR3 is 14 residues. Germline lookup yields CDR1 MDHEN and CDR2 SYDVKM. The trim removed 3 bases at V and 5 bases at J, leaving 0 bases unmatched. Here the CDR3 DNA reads TGTGCCAGCAGTTTTAGCGGGGGGGACAATGAGCAGTTCTTC. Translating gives CASSFSGGDNEQFF.

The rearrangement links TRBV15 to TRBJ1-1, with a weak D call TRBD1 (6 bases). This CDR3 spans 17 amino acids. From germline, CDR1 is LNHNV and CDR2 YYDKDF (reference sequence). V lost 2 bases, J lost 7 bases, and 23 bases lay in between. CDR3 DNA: TGTGCCACCAGCAGACGGGCGATCGCACAGGGCAATGATGAAGCTTTCTTT. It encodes CATSRRAIAQGNDEAFF.

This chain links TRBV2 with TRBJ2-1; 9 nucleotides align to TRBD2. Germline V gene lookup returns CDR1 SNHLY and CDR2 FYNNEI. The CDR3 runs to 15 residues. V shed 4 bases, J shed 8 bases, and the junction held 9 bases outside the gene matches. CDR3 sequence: CASSGAGGGQDEQFF. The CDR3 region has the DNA TGTGCCAGCAGTGGGGCGGGAGGGGGCCAAGATGAGCAGTTCTTC.

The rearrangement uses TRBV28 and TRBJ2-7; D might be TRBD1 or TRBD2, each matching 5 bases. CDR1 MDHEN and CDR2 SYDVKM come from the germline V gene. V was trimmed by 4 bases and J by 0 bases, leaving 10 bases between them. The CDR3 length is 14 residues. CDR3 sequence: CASSSGTVSYEQYF. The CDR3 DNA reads TGTGCCAGCAGTTCCGGGACCGTCTCCTACGAGCAGTACTTC.

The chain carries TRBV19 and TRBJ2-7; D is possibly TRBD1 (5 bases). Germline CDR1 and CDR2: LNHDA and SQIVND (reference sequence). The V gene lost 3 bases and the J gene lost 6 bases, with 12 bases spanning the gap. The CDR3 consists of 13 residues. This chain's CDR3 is CASSMQFRAEQYF. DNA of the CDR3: TGTGCCAGTAGTATGCAATTCAGGGCCGAGCAGTACTTC.

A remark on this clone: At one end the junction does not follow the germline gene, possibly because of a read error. The CDR3 is CASSQGREPYNEQFF. CDR3 DNA sequence: TGCGCCAGCAGCCAAGGGCGGGAGCCCTACAATGAGCAGTTCTTC. J is TRBJ2-1 and V is TRBV7-9; 7 bases map to TRBD2. Germline CDR1 reads SEHNR; CDR2 reads FQNEAQ (reference sequence). This CDR3 comprises 15 residues. Supplemented by reference TRBV7-9 and TRBJ2-1, the full variable domain reads DTGVSQNPRHKITKRGQNVTFRCDPISEHNRLYWYRQTLGQGPEFLTYFQNEAQLEKSRLLSDRFSAERPKGSFSTLEIQRTEQGDSAMYLCASSQGREPYNEQFFGPGTRLTVL.

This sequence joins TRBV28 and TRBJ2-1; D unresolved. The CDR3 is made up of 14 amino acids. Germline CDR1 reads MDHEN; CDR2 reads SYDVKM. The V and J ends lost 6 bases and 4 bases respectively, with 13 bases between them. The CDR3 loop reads CASSEVEGYNEQFF. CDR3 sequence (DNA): TGTGCCAGCAGCGAGGTTGAAGGGTACAATGAGCAGTTCTTC.

The DNA of the CDR3 is TGTGCCAGCACCCCAGAAGGGCAGCCGGTAGAGCCCCAGCATTTT. The encoded protein is CASTPEGQPVEPQHF. The rearrangement links TRBV28 to TRBJ1-5, with D unresolved. This CDR3 has 15 amino acids. Germline V lookup: CDR1 MDHEN, CDR2 SYDVKM. Trimming removed 7 bases at V and 8 bases at J, with 21 bases between.

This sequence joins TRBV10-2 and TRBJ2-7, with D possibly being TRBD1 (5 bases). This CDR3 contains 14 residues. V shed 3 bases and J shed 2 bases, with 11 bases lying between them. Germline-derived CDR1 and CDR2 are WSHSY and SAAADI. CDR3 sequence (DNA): TGCGCCAGCAGTGATCAAGGACAACCCTACGAGCAGTACTTC. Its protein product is CASSDQGQPYEQYF.

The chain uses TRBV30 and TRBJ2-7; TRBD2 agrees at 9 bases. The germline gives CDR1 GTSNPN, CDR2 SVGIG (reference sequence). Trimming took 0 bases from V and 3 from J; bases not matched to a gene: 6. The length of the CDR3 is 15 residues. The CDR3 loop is CAWSVRAGGNYEQYF. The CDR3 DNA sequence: TGTGCCTGGAGTGTAAGGGCGGGAGGGAACTACGAGCAGTACTTC.

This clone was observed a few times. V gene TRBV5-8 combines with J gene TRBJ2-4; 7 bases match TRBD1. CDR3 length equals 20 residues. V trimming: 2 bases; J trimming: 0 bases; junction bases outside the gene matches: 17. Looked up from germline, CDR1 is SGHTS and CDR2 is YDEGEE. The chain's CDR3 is CASSFRDRDIVGLAKNIQYF. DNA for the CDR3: TGTGCCAGCAGCTTCAGAGACAGGGATATTGTTGGGTTAGCCAAAAACATTCAGTACTTC.

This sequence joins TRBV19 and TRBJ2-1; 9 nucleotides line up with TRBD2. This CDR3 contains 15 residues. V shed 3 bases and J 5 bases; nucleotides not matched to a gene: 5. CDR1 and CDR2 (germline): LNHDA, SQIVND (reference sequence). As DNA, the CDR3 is TGTGCCAGTAGTATGATGCGGGGGGGTGACAATGAGCAGTTCTTC. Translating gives CASSMMRGGDNEQFF.

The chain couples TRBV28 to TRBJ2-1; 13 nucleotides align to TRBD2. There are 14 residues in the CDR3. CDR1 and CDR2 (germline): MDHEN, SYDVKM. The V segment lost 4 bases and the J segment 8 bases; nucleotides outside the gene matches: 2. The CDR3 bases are TGTGCCAGCAGTTGGACTAGCGGGAGCTATGAGCAGTTCTTC. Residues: CASSWTSGSYEQFF.

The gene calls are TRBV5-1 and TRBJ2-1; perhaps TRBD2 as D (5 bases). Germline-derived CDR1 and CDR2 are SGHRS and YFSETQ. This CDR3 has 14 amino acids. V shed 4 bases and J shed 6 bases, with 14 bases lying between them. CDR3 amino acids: CASSPDDSANEQFF. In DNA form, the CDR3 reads TGCGCCAGCAGCCCCGACGATAGCGCCAATGAGCAGTTCTTC.

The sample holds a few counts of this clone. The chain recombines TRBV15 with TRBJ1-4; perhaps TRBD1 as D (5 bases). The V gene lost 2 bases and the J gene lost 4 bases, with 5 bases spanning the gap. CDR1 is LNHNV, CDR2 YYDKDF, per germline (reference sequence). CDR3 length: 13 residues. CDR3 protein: CATSRQGNEKLFF. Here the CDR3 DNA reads TGTGCCACCAGCAGACAGGGTAATGAAAAACTGTTTTTT.

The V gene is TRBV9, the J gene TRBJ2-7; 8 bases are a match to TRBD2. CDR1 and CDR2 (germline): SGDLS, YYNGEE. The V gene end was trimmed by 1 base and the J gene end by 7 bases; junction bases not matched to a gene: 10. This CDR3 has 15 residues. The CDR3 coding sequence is TGTGCCAGCAGCGTAAGAACGGGTGGCGGGGGGGAGCAGTACTTC. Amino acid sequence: CASSVRTGGGGEQYF.

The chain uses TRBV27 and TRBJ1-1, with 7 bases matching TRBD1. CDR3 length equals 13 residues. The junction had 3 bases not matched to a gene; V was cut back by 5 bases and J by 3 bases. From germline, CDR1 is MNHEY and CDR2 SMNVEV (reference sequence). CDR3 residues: CASSIDRDTEAFF. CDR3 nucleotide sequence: TGTGCCAGCAGTATTGACAGGGACACTGAAGCTTTCTTT.

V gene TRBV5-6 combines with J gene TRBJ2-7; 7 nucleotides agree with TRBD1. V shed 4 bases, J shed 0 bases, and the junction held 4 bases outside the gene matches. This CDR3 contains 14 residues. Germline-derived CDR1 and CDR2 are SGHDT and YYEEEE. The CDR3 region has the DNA TGTGCCAGCAGCGATGACAGGGACTCCTACGAGCAGTACTTC. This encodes CASSDDRDSYEQYF.

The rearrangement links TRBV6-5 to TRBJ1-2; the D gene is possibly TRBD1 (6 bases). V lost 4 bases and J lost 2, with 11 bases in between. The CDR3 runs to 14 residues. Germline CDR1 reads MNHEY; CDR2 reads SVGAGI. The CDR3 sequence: CASSSLDSNYGYTF. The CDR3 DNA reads TGTGCCAGCAGTTCCTTGGACAGCAACTATGGCTACACCTTC.

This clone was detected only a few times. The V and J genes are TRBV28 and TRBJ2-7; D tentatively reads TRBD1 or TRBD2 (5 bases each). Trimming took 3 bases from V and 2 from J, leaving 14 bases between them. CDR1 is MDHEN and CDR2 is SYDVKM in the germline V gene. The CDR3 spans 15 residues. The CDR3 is CASSFDGTGTYEQYF. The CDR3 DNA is TGTGCCAGCAGTTTCGATGGGACGGGAACCTACGAGCAGTACTTC.

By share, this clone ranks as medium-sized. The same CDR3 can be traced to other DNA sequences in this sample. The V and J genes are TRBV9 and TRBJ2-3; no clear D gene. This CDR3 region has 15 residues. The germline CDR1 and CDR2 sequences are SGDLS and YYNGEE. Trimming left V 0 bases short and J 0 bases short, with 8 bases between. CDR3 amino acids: CASSVARSSTDTQYF. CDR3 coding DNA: TGTGCCAGCAGCGTAGCTAGATCTAGCACAGATACGCAGTATTTT. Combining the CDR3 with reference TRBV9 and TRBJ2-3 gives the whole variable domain DSGVTQTPKHLITATGQRVTLRCSPRSGDLSVYWYQQSLDQGLQFLIQYYNGEERAKGNILERFSAQQFPDLHSELNLSSLELGDSALYFCASSVARSSTDTQYFGPGTRLTVL.

The CDR3 loop reads CATSRDPGYNEQFF. The CDR3 DNA reads TGTGCCACCAGCAGAGATCCAGGCTACAATGAGCAGTTCTTC. The chain links TRBV15 to TRBJ2-1, with no clear D. CDR3 size: 14 residues. Looked up from germline, CDR1 is LNHNV and CDR2 is YYDKDF (reference sequence). Trimming left V 0 bases short and J 3 bases short, with 6 bases between.

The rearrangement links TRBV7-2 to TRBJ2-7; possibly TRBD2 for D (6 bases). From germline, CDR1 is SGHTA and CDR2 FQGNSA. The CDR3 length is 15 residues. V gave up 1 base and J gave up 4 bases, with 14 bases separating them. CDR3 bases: TGTGCCAGCAGCTTAGGCGGCGGGATTAAGTACGAGCAGTACTTC. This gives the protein CASSLGGGIKYEQYF. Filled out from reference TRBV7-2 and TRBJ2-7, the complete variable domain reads GAGVSQSPSNKVTEKGKDVELRCDPISGHTALYWYRQSLGQGLEFLIYFQGNSAPDKSGLPSDRFSAERTGGSVSTLTIQRTQQEDSAVYLCASSLGGGIKYEQYFGPGTRLTVT.

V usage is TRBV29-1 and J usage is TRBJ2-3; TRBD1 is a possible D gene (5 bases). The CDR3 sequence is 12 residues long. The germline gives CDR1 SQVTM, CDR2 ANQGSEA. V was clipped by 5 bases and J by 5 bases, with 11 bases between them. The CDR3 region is CSVSTQGDTQYF. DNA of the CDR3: TGCAGCGTTTCAACCCAGGGAGATACGCAGTATTTT.

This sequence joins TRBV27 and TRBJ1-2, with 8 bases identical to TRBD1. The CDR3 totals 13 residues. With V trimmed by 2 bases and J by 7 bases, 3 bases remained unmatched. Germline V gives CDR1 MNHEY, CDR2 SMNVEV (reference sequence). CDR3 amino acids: CASSLNTGGGYTF. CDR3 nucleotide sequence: TGTGCCAGCAGTTTAAATACAGGGGGTGGCTACACCTTC.

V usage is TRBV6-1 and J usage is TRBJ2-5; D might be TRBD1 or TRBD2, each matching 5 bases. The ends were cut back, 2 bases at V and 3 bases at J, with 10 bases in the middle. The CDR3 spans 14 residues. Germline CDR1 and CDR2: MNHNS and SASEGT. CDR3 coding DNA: TGTGCCAGCAGTGAATTAGGGACGGAAGAGACCCAGTACTTC. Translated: CASSELGTEETQYF.

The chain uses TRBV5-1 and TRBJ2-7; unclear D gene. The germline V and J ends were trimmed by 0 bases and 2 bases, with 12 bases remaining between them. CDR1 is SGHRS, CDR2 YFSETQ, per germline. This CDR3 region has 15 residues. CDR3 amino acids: CASSLDVAYTYEQYF. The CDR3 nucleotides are TGCGCCAGCAGCTTGGATGTGGCATATACCTACGAGCAGTACTTC.

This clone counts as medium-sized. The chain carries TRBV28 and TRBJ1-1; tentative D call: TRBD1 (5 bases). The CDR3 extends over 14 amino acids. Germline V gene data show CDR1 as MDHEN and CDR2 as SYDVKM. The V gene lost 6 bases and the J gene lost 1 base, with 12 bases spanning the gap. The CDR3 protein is CASRAGRPNTEAFF. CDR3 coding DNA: TGTGCCAGCAGGGCGGGACGGCCGAACACTGAAGCTTTCTTT.

CDR3 sequence: CASSRDTGLYEQYF. CDR3 in DNA: TGTGCCAGCAGCCGTGATACAGGGCTCTACGAGCAGTACTTC. The chain joins TRBV5-4 to TRBJ2-7; weak D call: TRBD1 (6 bases). The CDR3 length is 14 residues. The ends were cut back, 4 bases at V and 3 bases at J, with 14 bases in the middle. The V gene's germline CDR1 is SGHNT and CDR2 YYREEE (reference sequence).

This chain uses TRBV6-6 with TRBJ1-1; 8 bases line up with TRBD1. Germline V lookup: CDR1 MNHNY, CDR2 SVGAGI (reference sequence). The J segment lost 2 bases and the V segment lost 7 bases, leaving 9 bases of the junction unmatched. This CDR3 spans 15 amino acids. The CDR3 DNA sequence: TGTGCCAGCATCCCCAACAGGGGGGGAAACACTGAAGCTTTCTTT. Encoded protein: CASIPNRGGNTEAFF.

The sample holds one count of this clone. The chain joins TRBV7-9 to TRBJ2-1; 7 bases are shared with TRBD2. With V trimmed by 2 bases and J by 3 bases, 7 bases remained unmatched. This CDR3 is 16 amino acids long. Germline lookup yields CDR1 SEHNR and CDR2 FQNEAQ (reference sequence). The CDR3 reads CASSLTASGYYNEQFF. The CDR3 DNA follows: TGTGCCAGCAGCTTAACCGCTAGCGGATACTACAATGAGCAGTTCTTC.